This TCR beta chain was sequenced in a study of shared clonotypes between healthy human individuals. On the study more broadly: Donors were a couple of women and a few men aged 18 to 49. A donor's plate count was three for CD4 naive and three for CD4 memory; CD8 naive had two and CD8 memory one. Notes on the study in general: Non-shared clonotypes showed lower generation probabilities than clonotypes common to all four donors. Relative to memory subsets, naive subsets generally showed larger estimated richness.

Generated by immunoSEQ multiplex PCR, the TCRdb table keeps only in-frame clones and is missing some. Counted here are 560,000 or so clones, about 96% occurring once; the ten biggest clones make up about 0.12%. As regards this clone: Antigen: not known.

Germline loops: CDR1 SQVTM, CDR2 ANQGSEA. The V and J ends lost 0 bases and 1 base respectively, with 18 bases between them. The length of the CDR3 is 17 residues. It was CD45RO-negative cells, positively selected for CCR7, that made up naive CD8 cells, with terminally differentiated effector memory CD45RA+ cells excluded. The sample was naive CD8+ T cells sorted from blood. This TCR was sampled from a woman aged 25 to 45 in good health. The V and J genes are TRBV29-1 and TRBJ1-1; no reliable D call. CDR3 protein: CSVEDLYGGSPNTEAFF. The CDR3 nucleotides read TGCAGCGTTGAAGATCTGTATGGTGGCAGTCCGAACACTGAAGCTTTCTTT.